This paragraph reports one T cell receptor (beta chain). Its specificity is not known. Only newly diagnosed hyperthyroidism patients aged 18 to 65, with under 2 months' duration, were enrolled. The data were obtained in a study of Graves' ophthalmopathy and Graves' hyperthyroidism. Study as a whole: Over 18 months of follow-up, stable hyperthyroidism required that no ophthalmopathy appear.

Findings and limits, study-wide: Ophthalmopathy could be told apart from stable hyperthyroidism by a 13-signature model (around 90% sensitivity, about 80% specificity).

RNA transcripts were the template, and TCR beta CDR3 regions were amplified from them. The authors performed first-round RT-PCR with HTBI primers and then a second-round multiplex PCR. TCRdb called the multiplex PCR reads again in MiXCR, with one record for every CDR3 protein. The top ten hold 4% to 5% of the sample, which has approximately 540,000 distinct CDR3 sequences, roughly 39% seen once. The receptor was isolated from an adult man with Graves' hyperthyroidism. The source material was peripheral blood or thyroid tissue (not recorded which).

The DNA for the CDR3 is TGTGCCAGCCCCGGGAACAACTATGGCTACACCTTC. Its translation is CASPGNNYGYTF. The chain has TRBV12-3 or TRBV12-4 and TRBJ1-2; D gene uncertain. V was clipped by 8 bases and J by 2 bases, with 9 bases between them. There are 12 residues in the CDR3.